This entry lists 16 T cell receptor beta chains sequenced from one sample in a study of T cell clones after liver transplantation. Clones were read by immunoSEQ multiplex PCR, and TCRdb kept only the in-frame ones, dropping some. The sample records around 97,000 clones, around four fifths being singletons. The sequencing here drew on CD4+ T cells from blood, taken around 44 months after liver transplant. These receptors were collected from a human patient who received a liver transplant. Some T cells may be graft donor cells.

The chain recombines TRBV5-1 with TRBJ1-1; 9 bases are shared with TRBD1. The CDR3 has 14 amino acids. Germline V gene data show CDR1 as SGHRS and CDR2 as YFSETQ. V lost 3 bases, J lost 2 bases, and 2 bases stayed unmatched. The CDR3 reads CASSWTGANTEAFF. CDR3 nucleotides: TGCGCCAGCAGCTGGACAGGGGCCAACACTGAAGCTTTCTTT.

The chain recombines TRBV10-2 with TRBJ2-3; 10 bases align to TRBD1. The CDR3 consists of 14 residues. Per the germline V gene, CDR1 is WSHSY and CDR2 is SAAADI. The V and J ends lost 7 bases and 5 bases, in that order; junction bases with no gene match: 6. CDR3: CASKMTGGIDTQYF. As DNA, the CDR3 is TGCGCCAGCAAAATGACAGGGGGCATAGATACGCAGTATTTT.

The chain is built from TRBV15 and TRBJ1-2, with D possibly TRBD1 on 5 matching bases. V gave up 8 bases and J gave up 1 base, with 17 bases separating them. The CDR3 contains 15 residues. Germline V gene data show CDR1 as LNHNV and CDR2 as YYDKDF (reference sequence). The CDR3 spells CATSPPGQFNYGYTF. The CDR3 region has the DNA TGTGCCACCTCTCCCCCAGGGCAGTTTAACTATGGCTACACCTTC.

This chain uses TRBV6-7 with TRBJ1-3; D gene uncertain. TRBV6-7 is identified as an open reading frame with a role that is uncertain. This CDR3 spans 15 amino acids. The V gene lost 9 bases and the J gene lost 1 base, with 16 bases spanning the gap. The DNA of the CDR3 is TGTGCCAGACTTCGGGGAATCGATTCTGGAAACACCATATATTTT. Translated: CARLRGIDSGNTIYF.

The chain links TRBV10-2 to TRBJ2-2; D possibly matches TRBD1 or TRBD2 (6 bases each). Germline CDR1 WSHSY, CDR2 SAAADI. V was cut by 0 bases and J by 6 bases, with 8 bases left in between. CDR3 length: 14 amino acids. The CDR3 loop is CASSESRGAGELFF. DNA for the CDR3: TGCGCCAGCAGTGAGTCAAGGGGGGCCGGGGAGCTGTTTTTT.

This clone was found a few times. The chain recombines TRBV7-8 with TRBJ1-2; D unclear. This CDR3 contains 15 residues. The germline V gene encodes CDR1 SGHVS and CDR2 FQNEAQ. Trimming left V 3 bases short and J 0 bases short, with 11 bases between. The CDR3 protein is CASSLVVGPNYGYTF. The CDR3 region has the DNA TGTGCCAGCAGCTTGGTTGTGGGTCCTAACTATGGCTACACCTTC.

Written as DNA, the CDR3 is TGTGCCAGCAGTTCACTCGACACCGGGGAGCTGTTTTTT. Encoded protein: CASSSLDTGELFF. The rearrangement joins TRBV27 to TRBJ2-2; D call uncertain. This CDR3 comprises 13 residues. The V end was cut by 4 bases, the J end by 3 bases, with 6 bases between. Germline values: CDR1 MNHEY, CDR2 SMNVEV (reference sequence).

Turning to this clone: The same CDR3 is also encoded by other DNA sequences in this sample. The genes are TRBV4-2 and TRBJ2-1, with a tentative D call TRBD2 (6 bases). The V gene lost 4 bases and the J gene lost 10 bases, with 11 bases spanning the gap. CDR1 LGHNA and CDR2 YNFKEQ come from the germline V gene. The CDR3 is made up of 12 amino acids. CDR3 protein: CASSLSGNEQFF. The DNA of the CDR3 is TGTGCCAGCAGCCTTAGCGGCAACGAGCAGTTCTTC.

There are many counts of this clone. V is TRBV5-1 and J is TRBJ2-1; 7 bases align to TRBD1. The CDR3 sequence is 14 residues long. Germline CDR1 SGHRS, CDR2 YFSETQ. Trimming took 4 bases from V and 3 from J; bases not matched to a gene: 4. CDR3 nucleotide sequence: TGCGCCAGCAGCGAGGGGGACAGCTACAATGAGCAGTTCTTC. Its protein is CASSEGDSYNEQFF.

This rearrangement joins TRBV9 to TRBJ2-3, with D perhaps TRBD2 (6 bases). The V gene lost 0 bases and the J gene lost 10 bases, with 6 bases spanning the gap. Germline V gene lookup returns CDR1 SGDLS and CDR2 YYNGEE. This CDR3 region has 11 residues. The CDR3 loop reads CASSVGEAQYF. The CDR3 nucleotides read TGTGCCAGCAGCGTAGGGGAGGCGCAGTATTTT.

The rearrangement links TRBV18 to TRBJ2-7; TRBD2 is a possible D gene (5 bases). Trimming cost V 6 bases and J 6 bases, with 18 bases left between them. Per the germline V gene, CDR1 is KGHSH and CDR2 is LQKENI. This CDR3 is built from 14 residues. CDR3 nucleotide sequence: TGTGCCAGCTCGTTGGAGAGGGCCTCAGGCGAGCAGTACTTC. Its translation: CASSLERASGEQYF. Drawing the rest from reference TRBV18 and TRBJ2-7, the complete variable domain is NAGVMQNPRHLVRRRGQEARLRCSPMKGHSHVYWYRQLPEEGLKFMVYLQKENIIDESGMPKERFSAEFPKEGPSILRIQQVVRGDSAAYFCASSLERASGEQYFGPGTRLTVT.

In DNA form, the CDR3 reads TGTGCCAGTAAGGGGCCCTTCGACACTGAAGCTTTCTTT. Its protein product is CASKGPFDTEAFF. The chain combines TRBV19 with TRBJ1-1; D perhaps matches TRBD1 (5 bases). V gave up 7 bases and J gave up 3 bases, with 12 bases separating them. CDR1 LNHDA and CDR2 SQIVND come from the germline V gene (reference sequence). The CDR3 has 13 amino acids. Full variable domain (outside the CDR3, taken from reference TRBV19 and TRBJ1-1): DGGITQSPKYLFRKEGQNVTLSCEQNLNHDAMYWYRQDPGQGLRLIYYSQIVNDFQKGDIAEGYSVSREKKESFPLTVTSAQKNPTAFYLCASKGPFDTEAFFGQGTRLTVV.

This clone was seen a handful of times. The chain couples TRBV4-1 to TRBJ2-7, with 7 bases lining up with TRBD1. The CDR3 runs 15 residues. V dropped 4 bases and J dropped 0; count of bases not matched to a gene: 6. Germline-derived CDR1 and CDR2 are MGHRA and YSYEKL. CDR3 in amino acids: CASSRDRYSSYEQYF. CDR3 bases: TGCGCCAGCAGCCGGGACAGATATAGCTCCTACGAGCAGTACTTC.

V is TRBV27 and J is TRBJ2-2; D is unclear. Trimming left V 8 bases short and J 0 bases short, with 25 bases between. This CDR3 is 19 amino acids long. Germline V gives CDR1 MNHEY, CDR2 SMNVEV (reference sequence). This CDR3 is CASQKDLMTEPANTGELFF. CDR3 DNA: TGTGCCAGCCAGAAAGACCTGATGACGGAACCGGCGAACACCGGGGAGCTGTTTTTT.

This clone was recorded a few times. The V gene is TRBV6-1, the J gene TRBJ1-2; a weak D match, TRBD1 (5 bases). Deletions cut 2 bases from V and 6 bases from J, with 10 bases between. The CDR3 is 13 residues long. Germline V gene lookup returns CDR1 MNHNS and CDR2 SASEGT. DNA of the CDR3: TGTGCCAGCAGTGAACAGGGTCTCCATGGCTACACCTTC. This gives the protein CASSEQGLHGYTF.

CDR3 sequence (DNA): TGTGCCAGCAGCCCCTCAGAAGATACGCAGTATTTT. Translating it yields CASSPSEDTQYF. The gene calls are TRBV5-8 and TRBJ2-3; D call uncertain. Germline V gene data show CDR1 as SGHTS and CDR2 as YDEGEE. Trimming removed 4 bases from V and 5 bases from J, with 8 bases in between. This CDR3 has 12 amino acids.